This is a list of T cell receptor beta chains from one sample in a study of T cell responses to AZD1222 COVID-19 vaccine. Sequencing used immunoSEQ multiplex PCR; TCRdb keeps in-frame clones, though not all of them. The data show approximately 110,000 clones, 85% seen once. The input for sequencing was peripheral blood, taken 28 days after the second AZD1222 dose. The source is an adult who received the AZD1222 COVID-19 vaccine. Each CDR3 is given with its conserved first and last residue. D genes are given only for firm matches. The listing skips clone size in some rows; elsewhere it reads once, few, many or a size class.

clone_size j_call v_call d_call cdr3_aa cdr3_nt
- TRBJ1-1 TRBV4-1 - CASSTHLGGEPTEAFF TGCGCCAGCAGCACCCACCTCGGGGGTGAGCCCACTGAAGCTTTCTTT
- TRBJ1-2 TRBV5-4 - CASSLVWGDYGYTF TGTGCCAGCAGCCTTGTATGGGGGGACTATGGCTACACCTTC
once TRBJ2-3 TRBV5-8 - CASSRDPGGGDTQYF TGTGCCAGCAGTCGAGACCCCGGAGGTGGAGATACGCAGTATTTT
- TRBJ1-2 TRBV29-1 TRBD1 CSARQGLYGYTF TGCAGCGCCCGACAGGGCCTTTATGGCTACACCTTC
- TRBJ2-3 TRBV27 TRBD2 CASSLSSGGAPDTQYF TGTGCCAGCAGTTTAAGTAGCGGGGGGGCCCCAGATACGCAGTATTTT
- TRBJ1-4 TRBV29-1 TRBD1 CSGTGEGNEKLFF TGCAGCGGAACAGGGGAGGGTAATGAAAAACTGTTTTTT
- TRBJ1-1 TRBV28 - CASSLWQSNTEAFF TGTGCCAGCAGTTTATGGCAGTCAAACACTGAAGCTTTCTTT
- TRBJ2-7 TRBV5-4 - CASREGSSYEQYF TGTGCCAGCAGAGAGGGGTCATCCTACGAGCAGTACTTC
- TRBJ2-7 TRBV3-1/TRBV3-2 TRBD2 CASSQGISGGGWAYEQYF TGTGCCAGCAGCCAAGGTATTAGCGGGGGGGGCTGGGCCTACGAGCAGTACTTC
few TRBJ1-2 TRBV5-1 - CASRDSYLTIYGYTF TGCGCCAGCAGGGACAGCTACCTCACCATTTATGGCTACACCTTC
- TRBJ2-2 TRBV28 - CASSLSGQNPNTGELFF TGTGCCAGCAGTTTATCAGGACAGAACCCGAACACCGGGGAGCTGTTTTTT
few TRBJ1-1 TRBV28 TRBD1 CASSQGGDNTEAFF TGTGCCAGCAGTCAGGGGGGGGACAACACTGAAGCTTTCTTT
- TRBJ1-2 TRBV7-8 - CASSLTGGYGYTF TGTGCCAGCAGCTTAACGGGGGGATATGGCTACACCTTC
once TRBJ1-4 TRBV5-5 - CASSLGGDEKLFF TGTGCCAGCAGCTTGGGGGGCGATGAAAAACTGTTTTTT
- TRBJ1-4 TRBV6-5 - CASSPPGATNEKLFF TGTGCCAGCAGCCCGCCGGGGGCAACTAATGAAAAACTGTTTTTT
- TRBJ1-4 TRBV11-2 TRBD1 CASSLDPGQGSEKLFF TGTGCCAGCAGCTTAGACCCCGGACAGGGGAGCGAAAAACTGTTTTTT
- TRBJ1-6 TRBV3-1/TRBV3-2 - CASSHAGPQGVSF TGTGCCAGCAGCCACGCCGGTCCGCAGGGAGTATCCTTT
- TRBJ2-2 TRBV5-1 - CASSLQGAGELFF TGCGCCAGCAGCTTGCAAGGGGCCGGGGAGCTGTTTTTT
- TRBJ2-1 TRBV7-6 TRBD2 CASSPGGGYNEQFF TGTGCCAGCAGCCCGGGAGGAGGGTACAATGAGCAGTTCTTC
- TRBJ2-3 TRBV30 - CAWESWDTQYF TGTGCCTGGGAATCCTGGGATACGCAGTATTTT
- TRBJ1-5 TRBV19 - CASSIVGGGNQPQHF TGTGCCAGTAGTATCGTCGGAGGGGGCAATCAGCCCCAGCATTTT
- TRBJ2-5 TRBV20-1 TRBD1 CSASGTEETQYF TGCAGTGCTAGTGGGACAGAAGAGACCCAGTACTTC
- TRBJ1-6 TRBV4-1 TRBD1 CASSLGQGSSPLHF TGCGCCAGCAGCCTTGGACAGGGGAGTTCACCCCTCCACTTT
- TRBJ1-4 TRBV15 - CATSRDLMSTNEKLFF TGTGCCACCAGCAGAGATCTCATGTCAACTAATGAAAAACTGTTTTTT
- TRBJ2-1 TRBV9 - CASSVGGGSYNEQFF TGTGCCAGCAGCGTAGGCGGGGGCTCATACAATGAGCAGTTCTTC
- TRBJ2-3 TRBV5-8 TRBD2 CASSLTTSGGGDTQYF TGTGCCAGCAGCTTAACAACCAGCGGGGGTGGGGATACGCAGTATTTT